The clone carrying this T cell receptor (beta chain) was recorded once. Antigen unknown. This sample was included in a study of T cell repertoires in cytomegalovirus infection. Study-level background: CMV infection plus the matching HLA type was flagged by public TCR beta signatures. Points from the study as a whole: Summed frequency of shared TCR beta families picked out CMV carriers who also had the relevant HLA. HLA-C-restricted TCR beta clonotypes specific for CMV led the ex vivo response.

Germline CDR1 is SGHRS and CDR2 is YFSETQ. V was cut by 6 bases and J by 4 bases, with 20 bases left in between. The CDR3 is 15 residues long. MiXCR, applied by TCRdb to the reads, yields one record per CDR3 protein. Here the sample spans about half a million distinct CDR3 sequences, around 30% being singletons. The clonotype was recovered from a human donor in good health (CMV status not recorded). Some clones in this sample may be carry-over from other donors' samples. This material consisted of cultured PBMCs, taken from culture after CMV antigen stimulation. The V call is TRBV5-1, the J call TRBJ2-7; maybe TRBD2 (6 bases). CDR3 sequence: CASKIGSSAGYEQYF. The DNA for the CDR3 is TGCGCCAGCAAAATAGGGTCGTCGGCGGGGTACGAGCAGTACTTC.